A single sample gave rise to the 10 T cell receptor beta chains below, sequenced in a study of T-cell reconstitution after alpha-beta-depleted transplantation in children. Molecular barcoding with unique molecular identifiers was used for the TCRbeta library. MiXCR, run by TCRdb on the PCR reads, gives a single entry per CDR3 protein. Here the sample spans about 97,000 distinct CDR3 sequences, 6% to 9% being singletons. The sample consisted of PBMCs, taken before TCRalphabeta/CD19-depleted stem cell transplant. These receptor sequences come from a boy aged 2 to 9 with acute lymphoblastic leukemia, due to receive a stem cell transplant.

This clonotype was observed a handful of times. At one of its ends the junction is not consistent with the germline gene, which may arise from a read error. The chain joins TRBV7-9 to TRBJ1-4; D gene ambiguous. Germline V lookup: CDR1 SEHNR, CDR2 FQNEAQ (reference sequence). The CDR3 loop spans 16 amino acids. The CDR3 coding sequence is TGTTCCAGCAGCTTAGGACCGCTCGCAACTAATGAAAAACTGTTTTTT. This codes for CSSSLGPLATNEKLFF.

This clonotype was seen only a few times. The chain couples TRBV20-1 to TRBJ2-7, with TRBD2 identical over 11 bases. The germline V gene has CDR1 DFQATT and CDR2 SNEGSKA (reference sequence). V was pared by 0 bases and J by 3 bases, with 7 bases of the junction left unmatched. The CDR3 totals 16 residues. Written as DNA, the CDR3 is TGCAGTGCTAGAGATCCGGTAGCGGGGGGGGACTACGAGCAGTACTTC. Translating gives CSARDPVAGGDYEQYF.

This clonotype was seen a handful of times. The chain employs TRBV4-2 and TRBJ1-2; D perhaps matches TRBD1 (5 bases). Germline CDR1 is LGHNA and CDR2 is YNFKEQ. The CDR3 extends over 13 amino acids. V gave up 8 bases and J gave up 0 bases, with 10 bases separating them. The CDR3 reads CASQGKANYGYTF. CDR3 in DNA: TGTGCCAGCCAGGGAAAAGCTAACTATGGCTACACCTTC.

This clonotype has ten or more counts. The chain joins TRBV15 to TRBJ2-6; D may be TRBD1 (5 bases). The CDR3 loop spans 14 amino acids. Trimming took off 7 bases at V and 4 bases at J, with 11 bases between the two ends. Germline CDR1 LNHNV, CDR2 YYDKDF (reference sequence). Here the CDR3 DNA reads TGTGCCACCACAGGGCGGTACGGGGCCAACGTCCTGACTTTC. Protein product: CATTGRYGANVLTF.

This clonotype was counted many times. DNA of the CDR3: TGCGCCAGCAGCATCGTGACAGGGTTCACTGAAGCTTTCTTT. Its protein product is CASSIVTGFTEAFF. The chain links TRBV5-1 to TRBJ1-1, with TRBD1 matching 7 bases. The CDR3 length is 14 residues. In germline, CDR1 is SGHRS, CDR2 YFSETQ. Germline trimming cut 4 bases from V and 4 bases from J; bases unmatched to any gene: 7.

The sample holds a few counts of this clonotype. CDR3 DNA: TGCGCCAGCAGTGAAAGGGTTATGAACACTGAAGCTTTCTTT. Protein product: CASSERVMNTEAFF. The genes are TRBV10-1 and TRBJ1-1; D remains ambiguous. CDR3 length: 14 residues. Germline V gene lookup returns CDR1 WNHNN and CDR2 SYGVQD (reference sequence). With 3 bases removed from V and 0 bases from J, the gap between germline ends came to 8 bases.

Many counts were recorded for this clonotype. The chain recombines TRBV5-1 with TRBJ1-2; TRBD1 might be the D (6 bases). Trimming took 2 bases from V and 6 from J, leaving 14 bases between them. Germline V CDR1 and CDR2: SGHRS, YFSETQ. The CDR3 is 14 residues long. The CDR3 loop is CASSLSRGGHGYTF. The CDR3 bases are TGCGCCAGCAGCTTAAGCCGAGGGGGTCATGGCTACACCTTC.

This clonotype was found many times. This chain links TRBV5-1 with TRBJ1-1; 11 positions match TRBD1. The CDR3 is 15 amino acids. With 0 bases clipped from V and 7 bases from J, the junction kept 5 bases outside the gene matches. Germline CDR1 and CDR2: SGHRS and YFSETQ. This CDR3 is CASSLGWTGGVEAFF. The CDR3 region has the DNA TGCGCCAGCAGCTTGGGATGGACAGGGGGCGTTGAAGCTTTCTTT.

This sequence joins TRBV5-4 and TRBJ2-7; TRBD1 might be the D (6 bases). V lost 4 bases to trimming and J lost 5 bases, with 19 bases between them. This CDR3 comprises 15 residues. The V gene's germline CDR1 is SGHNT and CDR2 YYREEE (reference sequence). CDR3 DNA sequence: TGTGCCAGCAGCGGGGGACATGGCCTTCGAGACGAGCAGTACTTC. This codes for CASSGGHGLRDEQYF.

This clonotype was detected ten times or more. V and J are TRBV9 and TRBJ1-1, with D unclear. Germline CDR1 and CDR2: SGDLS and YYNGEE. Trimming stripped 0 bases from V and 4 bases from J, with 10 bases between. The CDR3 has 14 residues. In DNA, the CDR3 is TGTGCCAGCAGCGTAGCCTGGGCGTCCACTGAAGCTTTCTTT. Encoded protein: CASSVAWASTEAFF.